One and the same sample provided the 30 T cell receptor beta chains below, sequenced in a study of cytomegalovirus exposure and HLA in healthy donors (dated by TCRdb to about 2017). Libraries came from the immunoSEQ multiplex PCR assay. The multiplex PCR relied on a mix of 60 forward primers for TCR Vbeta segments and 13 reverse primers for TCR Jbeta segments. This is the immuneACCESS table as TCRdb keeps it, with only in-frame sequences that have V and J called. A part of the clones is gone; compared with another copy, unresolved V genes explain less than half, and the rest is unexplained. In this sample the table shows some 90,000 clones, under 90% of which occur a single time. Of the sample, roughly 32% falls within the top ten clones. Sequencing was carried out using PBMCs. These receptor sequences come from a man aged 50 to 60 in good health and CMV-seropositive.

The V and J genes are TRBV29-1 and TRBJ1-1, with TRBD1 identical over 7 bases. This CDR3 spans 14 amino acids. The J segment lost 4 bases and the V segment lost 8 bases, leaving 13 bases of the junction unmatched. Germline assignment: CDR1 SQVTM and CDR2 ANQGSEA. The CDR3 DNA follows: TGCAGCATCCGACAGGGAGGTTGGTTCACTGAAGCTTTCTTT. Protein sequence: CSIRQGGWFTEAFF.

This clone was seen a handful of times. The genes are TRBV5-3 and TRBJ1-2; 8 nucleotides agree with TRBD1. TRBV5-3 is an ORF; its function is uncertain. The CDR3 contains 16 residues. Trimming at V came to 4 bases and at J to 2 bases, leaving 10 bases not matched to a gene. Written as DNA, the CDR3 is TGTGCCAGAAGCCGGCAAAGGACAGGGCCAAACTATGGCTACACCTTC. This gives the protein CARSRQRTGPNYGYTF.

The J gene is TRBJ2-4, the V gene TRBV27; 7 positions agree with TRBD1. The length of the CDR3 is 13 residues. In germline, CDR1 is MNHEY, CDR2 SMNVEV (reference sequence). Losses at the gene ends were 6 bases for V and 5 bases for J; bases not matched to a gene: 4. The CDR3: CASSRQGQNIQYF. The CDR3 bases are TGTGCCAGCAGCCGACAGGGCCAAAACATTCAGTACTTC.

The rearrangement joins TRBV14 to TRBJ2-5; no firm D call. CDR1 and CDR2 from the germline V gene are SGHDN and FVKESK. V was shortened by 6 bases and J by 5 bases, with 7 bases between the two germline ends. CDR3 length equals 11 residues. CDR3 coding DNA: TGTGCCAGCAGTCTATCGGAGACCCAGTACTTC. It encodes CASSLSETQYF.

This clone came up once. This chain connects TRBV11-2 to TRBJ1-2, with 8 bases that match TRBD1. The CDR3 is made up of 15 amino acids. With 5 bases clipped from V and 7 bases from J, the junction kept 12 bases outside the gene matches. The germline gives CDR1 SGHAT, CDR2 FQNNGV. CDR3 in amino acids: CASSLGTGPLGGYTF. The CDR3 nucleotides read TGTGCCAGCAGCCTGGGGACAGGCCCCTTAGGTGGCTACACCTTC.

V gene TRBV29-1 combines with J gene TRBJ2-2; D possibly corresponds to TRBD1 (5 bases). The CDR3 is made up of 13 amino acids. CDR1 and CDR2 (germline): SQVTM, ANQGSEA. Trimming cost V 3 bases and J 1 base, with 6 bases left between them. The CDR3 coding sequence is TGCAGCGTTGATAGGGGGAACACCGGGGAGCTGTTTTTT. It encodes CSVDRGNTGELFF.

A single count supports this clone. The CDR3 loop reads CASEGQAAHGYTF. DNA of the CDR3: TGTGCCAGCGAGGGCCAGGCAGCCCATGGCTACACCTTC. This chain joins TRBV9 and TRBJ1-2; D gene uncertain. CDR1 is SGDLS, CDR2 YYNGEE, per germline. V was trimmed by 7 bases and J by 6 bases, leaving 16 bases between them. The CDR3 extends over 13 amino acids. Filled out from reference TRBV9 and TRBJ1-2, the complete variable domain reads DSGVTQTPKHLITATGQRVTLRCSPRSGDLSVYWYQQSLDQGLQFLIQYYNGEERAKGNILERFSAQQFPDLHSELNLSSLELGDSALYFCASEGQAAHGYTFGSGTRLTVV.

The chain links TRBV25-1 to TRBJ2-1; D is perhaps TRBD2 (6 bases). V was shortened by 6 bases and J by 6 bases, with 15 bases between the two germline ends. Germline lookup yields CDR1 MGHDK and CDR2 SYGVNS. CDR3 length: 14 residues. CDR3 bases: TGTGCCAGCAGGCCATCTAGCGAGGGCAATGAGCAGTTCTTC. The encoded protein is CASRPSSEGNEQFF.

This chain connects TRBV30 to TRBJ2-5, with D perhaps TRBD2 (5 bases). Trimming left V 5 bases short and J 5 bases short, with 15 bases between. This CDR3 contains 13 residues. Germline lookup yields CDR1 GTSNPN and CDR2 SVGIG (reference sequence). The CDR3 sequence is CAWDLRGRETQYF. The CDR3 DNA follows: TGTGCCTGGGACTTGCGAGGGCGGGAGACCCAGTACTTC.

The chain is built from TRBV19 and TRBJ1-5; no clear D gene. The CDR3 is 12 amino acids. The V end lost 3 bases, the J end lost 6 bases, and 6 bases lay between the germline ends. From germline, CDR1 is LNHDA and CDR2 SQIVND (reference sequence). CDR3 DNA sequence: TGTGCCAGTAGTATCTCACTTCAGCCCCAGCATTTT. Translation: CASSISLQPQHF.

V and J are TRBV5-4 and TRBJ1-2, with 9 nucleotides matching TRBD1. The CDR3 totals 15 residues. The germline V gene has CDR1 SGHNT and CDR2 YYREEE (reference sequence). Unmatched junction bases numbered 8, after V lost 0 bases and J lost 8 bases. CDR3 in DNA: TGTGCCAGCAGCTTGGATTCAGGGACAGGGAGAGGCTACACCTTC. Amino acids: CASSLDSGTGRGYTF. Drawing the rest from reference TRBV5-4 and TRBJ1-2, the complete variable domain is ETGVTQSPTHLIKTRGQQVTLRCSSQSGHNTVSWYQQALGQGPQFIFQYYREEENGRGNFPPRFSGLQFPNYSSELNVNALELDDSALYLCASSLDSGTGRGYTFGSGTRLTVV.

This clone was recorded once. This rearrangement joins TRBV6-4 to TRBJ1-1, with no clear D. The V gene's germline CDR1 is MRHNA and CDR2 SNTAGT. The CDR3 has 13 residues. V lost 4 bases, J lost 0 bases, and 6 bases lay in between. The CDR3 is CASSAEVNTEAFF. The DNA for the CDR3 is TGTGCCAGCAGTGCGGAGGTGAACACTGAAGCTTTCTTT.

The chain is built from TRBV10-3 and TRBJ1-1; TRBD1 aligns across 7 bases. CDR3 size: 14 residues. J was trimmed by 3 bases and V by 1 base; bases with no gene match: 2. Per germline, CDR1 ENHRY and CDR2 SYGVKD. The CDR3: CAISEFRGDTEAFF. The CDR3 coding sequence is TGTGCCATCAGTGAGTTCAGGGGGGACACTGAAGCTTTCTTT.

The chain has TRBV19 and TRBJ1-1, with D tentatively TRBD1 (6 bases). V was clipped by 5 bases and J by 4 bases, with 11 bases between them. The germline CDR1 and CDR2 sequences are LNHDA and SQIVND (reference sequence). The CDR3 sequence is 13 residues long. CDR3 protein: CASSLGAGTEAFF. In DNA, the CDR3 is TGTGCCAGTAGTCTGGGGGCGGGCACTGAAGCTTTCTTT.

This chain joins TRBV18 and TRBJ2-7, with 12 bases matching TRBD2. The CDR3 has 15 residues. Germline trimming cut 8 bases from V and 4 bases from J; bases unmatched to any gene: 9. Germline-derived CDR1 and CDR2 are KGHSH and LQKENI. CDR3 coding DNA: TGTGCCAGCCAACCTAGCGGGAGGGCCTTATACGAGCAGTACTTC. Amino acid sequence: CASQPSGRALYEQYF.

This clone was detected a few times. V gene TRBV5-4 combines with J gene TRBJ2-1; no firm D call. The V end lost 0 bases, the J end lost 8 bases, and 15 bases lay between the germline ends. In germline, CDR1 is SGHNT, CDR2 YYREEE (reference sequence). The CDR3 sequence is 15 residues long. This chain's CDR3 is CASSLDLLSNYEQFF. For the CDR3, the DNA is TGTGCCAGCAGCTTGGACCTTCTGAGTAACTATGAGCAGTTCTTC.

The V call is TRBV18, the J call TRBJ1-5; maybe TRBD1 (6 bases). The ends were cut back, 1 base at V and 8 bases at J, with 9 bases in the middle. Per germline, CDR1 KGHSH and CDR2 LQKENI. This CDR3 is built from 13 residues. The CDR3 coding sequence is TGTGCCAGCTCACCACGAGGGGGGGAGCCCCAGCATTTT. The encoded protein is CASSPRGGEPQHF.

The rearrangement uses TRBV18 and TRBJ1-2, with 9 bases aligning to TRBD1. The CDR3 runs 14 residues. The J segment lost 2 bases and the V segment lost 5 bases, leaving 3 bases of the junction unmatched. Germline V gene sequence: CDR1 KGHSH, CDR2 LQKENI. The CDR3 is CASSIQGANYGYTF. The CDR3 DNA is TGTGCCAGCTCAATACAGGGGGCGAACTATGGCTACACCTTC. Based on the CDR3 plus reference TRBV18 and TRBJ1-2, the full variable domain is NAGVMQNPRHLVRRRGQEARLRCSPMKGHSHVYWYRQLPEEGLKFMVYLQKENIIDESGMPKERFSAEFPKEGPSILRIQQVVRGDSAAYFCASSIQGANYGYTFGSGTRLTVV.

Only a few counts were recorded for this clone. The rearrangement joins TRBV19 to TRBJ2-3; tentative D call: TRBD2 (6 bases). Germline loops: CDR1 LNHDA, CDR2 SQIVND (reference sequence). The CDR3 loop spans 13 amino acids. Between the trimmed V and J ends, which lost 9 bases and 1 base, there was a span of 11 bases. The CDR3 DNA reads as TGTGCCAGCTTGGGGGAGGGCACAGATACGCAGTATTTT. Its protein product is CASLGEGTDTQYF.

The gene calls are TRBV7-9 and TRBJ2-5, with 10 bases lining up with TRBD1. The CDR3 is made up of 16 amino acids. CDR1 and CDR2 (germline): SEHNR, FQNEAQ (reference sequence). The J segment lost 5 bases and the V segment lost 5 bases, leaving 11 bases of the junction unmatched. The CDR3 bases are TGTGCCAGCAGCACAAACCACGACAGGGGGCTTGAGACCCAGTACTTC. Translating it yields CASSTNHDRGLETQYF. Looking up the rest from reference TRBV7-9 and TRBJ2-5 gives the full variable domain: DTGVSQNPRHKITKRGQNVTFRCDPISEHNRLYWYRQTLGQGPEFLTYFQNEAQLEKSRLLSDRFSAERPKGSFSTLEIQRTEQGDSAMYLCASSTNHDRGLETQYFGPGTRLLVL.

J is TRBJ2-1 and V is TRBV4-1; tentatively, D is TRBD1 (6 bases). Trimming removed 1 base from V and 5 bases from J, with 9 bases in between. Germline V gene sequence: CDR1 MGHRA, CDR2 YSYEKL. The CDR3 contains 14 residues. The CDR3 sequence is CASSQVRTDNEQFF. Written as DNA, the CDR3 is TGCGCCAGCAGCCAAGTGCGGACAGACAATGAGCAGTTCTTC.

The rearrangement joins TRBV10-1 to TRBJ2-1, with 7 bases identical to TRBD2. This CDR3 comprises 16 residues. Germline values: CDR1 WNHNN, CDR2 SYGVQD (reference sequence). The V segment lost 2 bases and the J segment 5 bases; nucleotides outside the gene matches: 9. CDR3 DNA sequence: TGCGCCAGCAGTGAGGCGCAGGCTAGCGGAAACAATGAGCAGTTCTTC. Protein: CASSEAQASGNNEQFF.

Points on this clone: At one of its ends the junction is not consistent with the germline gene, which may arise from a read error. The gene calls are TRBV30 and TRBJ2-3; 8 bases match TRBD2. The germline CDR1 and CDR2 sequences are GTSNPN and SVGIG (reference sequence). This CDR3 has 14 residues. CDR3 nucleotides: TGTGCCTGGAGTGAAGCGGGAGATCTATGGTCGGTTCGTTTT. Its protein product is CAWSEAGDLWSVRF.

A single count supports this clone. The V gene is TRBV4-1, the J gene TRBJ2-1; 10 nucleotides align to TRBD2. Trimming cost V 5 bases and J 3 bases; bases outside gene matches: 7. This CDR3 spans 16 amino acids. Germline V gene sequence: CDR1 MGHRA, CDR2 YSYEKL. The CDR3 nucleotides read TGCGCCAGCAGCACCCGGACTAGCGGCATCTACAATGAGCAGTTCTTC. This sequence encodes CASSTRTSGIYNEQFF.

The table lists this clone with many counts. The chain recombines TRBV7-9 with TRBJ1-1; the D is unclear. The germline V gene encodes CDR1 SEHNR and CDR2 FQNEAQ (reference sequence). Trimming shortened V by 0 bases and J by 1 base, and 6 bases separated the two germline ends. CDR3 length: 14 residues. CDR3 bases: TGTGCCAGCAGCTTAGCGCGTTCGAACACTGAAGCTTTCTTT. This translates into CASSLARSNTEAFF.

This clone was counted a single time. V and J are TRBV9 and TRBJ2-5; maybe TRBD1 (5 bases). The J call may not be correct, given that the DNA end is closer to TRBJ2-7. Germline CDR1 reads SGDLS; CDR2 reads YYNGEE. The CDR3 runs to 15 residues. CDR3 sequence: CASSGTGHPANEQYF. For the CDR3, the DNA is TGTGCCAGCAGCGGAACCGGACACCCCGCGAACGAGCAGTACTTC.

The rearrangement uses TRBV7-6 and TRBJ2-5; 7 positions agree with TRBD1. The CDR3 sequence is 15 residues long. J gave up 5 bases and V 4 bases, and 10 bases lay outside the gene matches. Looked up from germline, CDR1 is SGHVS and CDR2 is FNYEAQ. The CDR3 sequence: CASSSTGARTETQYF. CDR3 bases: TGTGCCAGCAGCTCAACAGGGGCCCGGACGGAGACCCAGTACTTC.

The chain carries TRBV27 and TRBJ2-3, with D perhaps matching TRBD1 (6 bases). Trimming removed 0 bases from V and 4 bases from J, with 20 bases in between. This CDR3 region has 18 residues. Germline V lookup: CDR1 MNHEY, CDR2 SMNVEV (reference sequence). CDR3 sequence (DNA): TGTGCCAGCAGTTTATCGAAGGGACACTTAATTACCGCAGATACGCAGTATTTT. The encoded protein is CASSLSKGHLITADTQYF.

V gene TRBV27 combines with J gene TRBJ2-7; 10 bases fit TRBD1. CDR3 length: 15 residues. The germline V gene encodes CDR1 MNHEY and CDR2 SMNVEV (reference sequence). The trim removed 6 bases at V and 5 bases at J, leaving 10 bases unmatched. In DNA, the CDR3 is TGTGCCAGCAGCCAACAGACAGGGGGCGGAAACGAGCAGTACTTC. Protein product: CASSQQTGGGNEQYF.

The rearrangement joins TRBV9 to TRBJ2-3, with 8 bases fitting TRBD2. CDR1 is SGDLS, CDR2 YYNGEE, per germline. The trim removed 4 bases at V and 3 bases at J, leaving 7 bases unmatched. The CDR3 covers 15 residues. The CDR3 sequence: CASSLGGGRTDTQYF. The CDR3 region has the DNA TGTGCCAGCAGCCTAGGCGGGGGGAGGACAGATACGCAGTATTTT.